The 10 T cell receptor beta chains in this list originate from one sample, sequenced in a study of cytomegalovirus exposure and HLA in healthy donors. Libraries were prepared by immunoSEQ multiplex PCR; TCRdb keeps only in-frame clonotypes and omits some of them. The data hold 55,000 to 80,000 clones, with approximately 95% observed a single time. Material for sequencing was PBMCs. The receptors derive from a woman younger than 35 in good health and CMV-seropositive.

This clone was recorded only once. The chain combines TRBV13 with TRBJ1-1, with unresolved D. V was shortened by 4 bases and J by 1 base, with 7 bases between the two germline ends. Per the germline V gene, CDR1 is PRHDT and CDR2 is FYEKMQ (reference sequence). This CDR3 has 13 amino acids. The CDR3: CASSYAKNTEAFF. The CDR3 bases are TGTGCCAGCAGCTACGCTAAGAACACTGAAGCTTTCTTT.

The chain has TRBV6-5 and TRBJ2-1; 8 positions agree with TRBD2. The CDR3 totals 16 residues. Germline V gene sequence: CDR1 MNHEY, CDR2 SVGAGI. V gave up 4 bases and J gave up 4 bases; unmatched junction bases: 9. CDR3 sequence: CASSSVLAGGYNEQFF. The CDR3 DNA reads TGTGCCAGCAGTTCGGTTTTGGCGGGGGGTTACAATGAGCAGTTCTTC.

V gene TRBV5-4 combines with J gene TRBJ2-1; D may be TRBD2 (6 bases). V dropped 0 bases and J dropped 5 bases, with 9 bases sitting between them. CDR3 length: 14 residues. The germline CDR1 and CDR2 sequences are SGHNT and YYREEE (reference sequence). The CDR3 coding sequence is TGTGCCAGCAGCTTGGCGTGGGGGGACAATGAGCAGTTCTTC. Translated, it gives CASSLAWGDNEQFF.

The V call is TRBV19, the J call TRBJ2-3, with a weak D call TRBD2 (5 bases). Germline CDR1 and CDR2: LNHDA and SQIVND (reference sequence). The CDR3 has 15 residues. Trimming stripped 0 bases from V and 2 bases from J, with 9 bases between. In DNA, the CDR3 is TGTGCCAGTAGTATAGACGGGGATTACACAGATACGCAGTATTTT. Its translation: CASSIDGDYTDTQYF.

CDR3 loop: CSARPGNEQFF. The DNA of the CDR3 is TGCAGTGCTAGACCCGGGAATGAGCAGTTCTTC. The chain couples TRBV20-1 to TRBJ2-1; D is undetermined. The CDR3 sequence is 11 residues long. Trimming took 2 bases from V and 7 from J, leaving 6 bases between them. Germline-derived CDR1 and CDR2 are DFQATT and SNEGSKA (reference sequence).

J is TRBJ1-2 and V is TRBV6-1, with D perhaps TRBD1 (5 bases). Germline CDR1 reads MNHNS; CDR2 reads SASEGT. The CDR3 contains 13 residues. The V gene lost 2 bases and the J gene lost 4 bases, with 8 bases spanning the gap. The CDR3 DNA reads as TGTGCCAGCAGTGAAAGGGGAACCTATGGCTACACCTTC. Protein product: CASSERGTYGYTF.

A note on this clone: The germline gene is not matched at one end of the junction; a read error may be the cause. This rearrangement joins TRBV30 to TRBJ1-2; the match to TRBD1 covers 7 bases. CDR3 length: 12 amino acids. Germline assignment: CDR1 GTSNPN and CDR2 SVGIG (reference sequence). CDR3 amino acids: CAWSLRGDSQAF. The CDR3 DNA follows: TGTGCCTGGAGTCTAAGGGGGGACAGTCAAGCCTTC.

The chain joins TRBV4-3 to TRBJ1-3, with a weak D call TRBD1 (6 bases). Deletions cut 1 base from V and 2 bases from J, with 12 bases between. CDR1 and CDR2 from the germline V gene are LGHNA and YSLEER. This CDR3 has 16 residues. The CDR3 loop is CASSQGTRGTGNTIYF. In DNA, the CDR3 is TGCGCCAGCAGCCAAGGCACCAGGGGCACTGGAAACACCATATATTTT.

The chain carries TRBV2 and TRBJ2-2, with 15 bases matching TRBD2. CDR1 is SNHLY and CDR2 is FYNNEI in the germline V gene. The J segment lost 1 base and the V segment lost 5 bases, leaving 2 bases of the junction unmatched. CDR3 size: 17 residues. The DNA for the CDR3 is TGTGCCAGCAGTTCGGGACTAGCGGGGGGGAACACCGGGGAGCTGTTTTTT. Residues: CASSSGLAGGNTGELFF. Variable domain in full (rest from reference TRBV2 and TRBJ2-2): EPEVTQTPSHQVTQMGQEVILRCVPISNHLYFYWYRQILGQKVEFLVSFYNNEISEKSEIFDDQFSVERPDGSNFTLKIRSTKLEDSAMYFCASSSGLAGGNTGELFFGEGSRLTVL.

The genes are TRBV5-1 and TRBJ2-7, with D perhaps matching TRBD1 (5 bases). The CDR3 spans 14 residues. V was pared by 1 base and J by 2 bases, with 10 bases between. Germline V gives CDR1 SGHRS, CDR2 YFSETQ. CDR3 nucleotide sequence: TGCGCCAGCAGCTTGTCTAGGGGCCCCTACGAGCAGTACTTC. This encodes CASSLSRGPYEQYF.